The rows below give T cell receptor beta chains drawn from one sample of a study of T cell repertoires in aging, cancer and after chemotherapy. Each CDR3 protein gets one entry after TCRdb re-called the multiplex PCR reads with MiXCR. The sample includes more than 9,500 distinct CDR3 sequences, 31% of them seen just once. The sample consisted of blood. These receptors were collected from a human donor in good health. The donor label of this sample is uncertain. Both conserved end residues are part of each CDR3.

CDR3: CASSPVVGGVETQYF
J: TRBJ2-5
V: TRBV12-3/TRBV12-4

CDR3: CASSIVGALNTGELFF
J: TRBJ2-2
V: TRBV19

CDR3: CSAEGREGPNSPLHF
J: TRBJ1-6
V: TRBV20-1

CDR3: CASNAGPKHPRANEQFF
J: TRBJ2-1
V: TRBV27

CDR3: CASSEGVGQPQHF
J: TRBJ1-5
V: TRBV6-1

CDR3: CASTPRPDEQYF
J: TRBJ2-7
V: TRBV6-2/TRBV6-3

CDR3: CAISPGTVNSPLHF
J: TRBJ1-6
V: TRBV10-3

CDR3: CASSSLGQAFQETQYF
J: TRBJ2-5
V: TRBV6-6

CDR3: CAISPGIVNSPLHF
J: TRBJ1-6
V: TRBV10-3

CDR3: CATQPGQGAFPYNSPLHF
J: TRBJ1-6
V: TRBV6-5

CDR3: CASSRDLMTQYF
J: TRBJ2-5
V: TRBV27

CDR3: CATSRGRATSSYEQYF
J: TRBJ2-7
V: TRBV15

CDR3: CASSSFAMNDEKLFF
J: TRBJ1-4
V: TRBV19

CDR3: CASSYDPRTTYEQYF
J: TRBJ2-7
V: TRBV6-5

CDR3: CAWSRTGVNYGYTF
J: TRBJ1-2
V: TRBV30

CDR3: CAISSRNEQLF
J: TRBJ2-1
V: TRBV10-3

CDR3: CSAREWGETQYF
J: TRBJ2-5
V: TRBV20-1

CDR3: CASSSTGGEEKLFF
J: TRBJ1-4
V: TRBV7-6

CDR3: CASNEAGELFF
J: TRBJ2-2
V: TRBV19

CDR3: CASSPSGQGANTF
J: TRBJ1-2
V: TRBV18

CDR3: CASSIATTRDQPQHF
J: TRBJ1-5
V: TRBV19

CDR3: CASRIGNTEAFF
J: TRBJ1-1
V: TRBV25-1

CDR3: CASSKKSGSGKNIQYF
J: TRBJ2-4
V: TRBV21-1

CDR3: CSVRTGSDEKLFF
J: TRBJ1-4
V: TRBV29-1

CDR3: CASSHRVLRNTGELFF
J: TRBJ2-2
V: TRBV5-6

CDR3: CASSYWGAGPEAFF
J: TRBJ1-1
V: TRBV6-5

CDR3: CASSFGQVNQPQHF
J: TRBJ1-5
V: TRBV5-5

CDR3: CASSDSYEQYF
J: TRBJ2-7
V: TRBV6-5

CDR3: CASSGQGNQPQHF
J: TRBJ1-5
V: TRBV12-3/TRBV12-4

CDR3: CASSVLVGTGVHEQYF
J: TRBJ2-7
V: TRBV19

CDR3: CASSFSNSPLHF
J: TRBJ1-6
V: TRBV5-6

CDR3: CASRTQARGGDTQYF
J: TRBJ2-3
V: TRBV6-1

CDR3: CASSLRSGGTDTQYF
J: TRBJ2-3
V: TRBV7-9

CDR3: CALGALYEQFF
J: TRBJ2-1
V: TRBV11-1

CDR3: CSVEDLTGKETQYF
J: TRBJ2-5
V: TRBV29-1

CDR3: CASGAYAENSYEQYF
J: TRBJ2-7
V: TRBV12-5

CDR3: CASSLGGQGSGYEQYF
J: TRBJ2-7
V: TRBV5-6

CDR3: CASSPFPGQAESYEQYF
J: TRBJ2-7
V: TRBV6-2/TRBV6-3

CDR3: CASSPDSDEQFF
J: TRBJ2-1
V: TRBV12-3/TRBV12-4

CDR3: CASSLGVSSSYGYTF
J: TRBJ1-2
V: TRBV5-6

CDR3: CARTERGGYGYTF
J: TRBJ1-2
V: TRBV27

CDR3: CAWSERSDYGYTF
J: TRBJ1-2
V: TRBV30

CDR3: CSVDLGQKYGYTF
J: TRBJ1-2
V: TRBV29-1

CDR3: CASSPQLAGGQETQYF
J: TRBJ2-5
V: TRBV19

CDR3: CASSQSRSSGANVLTF
J: TRBJ2-6
V: TRBV4-2

CDR3: CASRTSEGAGTEAFF
J: TRBJ1-1
V: TRBV19